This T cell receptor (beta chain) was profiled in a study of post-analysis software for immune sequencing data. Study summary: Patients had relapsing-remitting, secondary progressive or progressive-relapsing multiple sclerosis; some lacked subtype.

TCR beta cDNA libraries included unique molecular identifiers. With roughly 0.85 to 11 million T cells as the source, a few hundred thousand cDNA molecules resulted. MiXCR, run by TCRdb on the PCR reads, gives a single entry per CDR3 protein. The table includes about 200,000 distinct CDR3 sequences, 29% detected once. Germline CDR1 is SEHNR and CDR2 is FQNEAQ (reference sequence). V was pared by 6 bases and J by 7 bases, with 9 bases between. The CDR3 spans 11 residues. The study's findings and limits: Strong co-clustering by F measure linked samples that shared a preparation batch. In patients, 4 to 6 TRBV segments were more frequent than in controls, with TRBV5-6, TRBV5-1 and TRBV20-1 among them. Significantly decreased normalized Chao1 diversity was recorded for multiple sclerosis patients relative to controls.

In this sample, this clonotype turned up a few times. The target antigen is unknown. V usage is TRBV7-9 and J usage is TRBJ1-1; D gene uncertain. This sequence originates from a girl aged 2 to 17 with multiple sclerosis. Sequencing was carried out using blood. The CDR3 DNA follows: TGTGCCAGCAGATCCGGCCGTGAAGCTTTCTTT. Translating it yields CASRSGREAFF. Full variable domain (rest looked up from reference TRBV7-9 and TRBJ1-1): DTGVSQNPRHKITKRGQNVTFRCDPISEHNRLYWYRQTLGQGPEFLTYFQNEAQLEKSRLLSDRFSAERPKGSFSTLEIQRTEQGDSAMYLCASRSGREAFFGQGTRLTVV.